The sample holds a few counts of the clone carrying this T cell receptor (beta chain). Its specificity is not known. This sample was included in a study of Ad26.COV2.S vaccination and SARS-CoV-2 variants. Study context: As a participant in COV1001, the donor was in the Ad26.COV2.S trial arm. Ad26.COV2.S shots went into the muscle once or twice, 56 days apart. Notes on the study in general: The study found similar non-spike TCR breadth in vaccine and placebo recipients.

Sample treatment: approximately 18 received Ad26.COV2.S at low or high dose, single or two shots; several received placebo; per-sample allocation not given. Vaccine and placebo recipients were sampled on day 63 after the first injection. Donation came from an adult in Boston who was aged 18-55 years. The data were produced by immunoSEQ multiplex PCR, yet TCRdb's version contains in-frame clones alone and is incomplete. The table has some 320,000 clones, 85% seen once. This material consisted of peripheral blood, taken in a trial of Ad26.COV2.S vaccine versus placebo. This TCR derives from a person between 18 and 60 years old who received the Ad26.COV2.S COVID-19 vaccine or a placebo.

This CDR3 is CASSAIMGQPPQTLHF. CDR3 bases: TGTGCCAGCAGCGCAATAATGGGACAGCCACCTCAAACCCTCCACTTT. The rearrangement joins TRBV9 to TRBJ1-6, with 7 positions matching TRBD1. V trimming: 3 bases; J trimming: 14 bases; junction bases outside the gene matches: 17. Germline CDR1 SGDLS, CDR2 YYNGEE. The CDR3 extends over 16 amino acids.